This TCR beta chain was recorded in a study of beta chain features in type 1 diabetes. Looking at the study overall: Cell yields, age and gender were similar between patients and healthy donors. Study results and caveats: The study found moderately but significantly shorter TCRB CDR3s in all four CD4+ subsets of Type 1 diabetes patients.

Averaging approximately 0.11 L, one heparinised blood draw was given by each donor. Reverse transcription of all isolated RNA meant that expressed TCRB transcripts were sequenced. Regulatory, naive and central memory T cell samples averaged around 3.9 million reads. Some clones are missing from TCRdb's copy, which holds only in-frame ones; the method was immunoSEQ multiplex PCR. Among some 700,000 clones, 13% were seen once, and the ten largest hold approximately 0.022%. As for this clone: The antigen remains unidentified.

Trimming pared 2 bases from V and 7 bases from J, leaving 12 bases between. CDR3 length: 13 amino acids. CDR1 and CDR2 from the germline V gene are KGHSH and LQKENI. Sequenced input: naive CD4+ T cells from blood. The chain uses TRBV18 and TRBJ2-7; the D gene is possibly TRBD1 (6 bases). The clonotype comes from a young man with type 1 diabetes. The CDR3 region has the DNA TGTGCCAGCTCACCAGGGGACAAGATGGAGCAGTACTTC. Protein: CASSPGDKMEQYF.